This T cell receptor (beta chain) derives from a study of beta chain features in type 1 diabetes. The authors reverse transcribed all of the isolated RNA, so sequencing captured expressed TCRB transcripts. Method: immunoSEQ multiplex PCR; TCRdb's copy keeps in-frame clones and lacks some. The sample holds a few hundred thousand clones; 25% to 30% are singletons and the top ten take 3.5% to 4.5%. The CDR3 is 17 residues long. Germline assignment: CDR1 SGDLS and CDR2 YYNGEE. With 0 bases clipped from V and 0 bases from J, the junction kept 6 bases outside the gene matches. The receptor was derived from a man aged 25 to 40 in good health. The V call is TRBV9, the J call TRBJ2-5; TRBD2 matches 9 bases. The sequenced sample consisted of central memory CD4+ T cells from blood. CDR3 in amino acids: CASSVAGSGRYQETQYF. CDR3 sequence (DNA): TGTGCCAGCAGCGTAGCGGGCAGCGGGAGGTACCAAGAGACCCAGTACTTC.